These 23 T cell receptor beta chains were all obtained from the same sample, sequenced in a study of OX40 agonist ivuxolimab in advanced cancers. Repertoires were generated with immunoSEQ multiplex PCR, while TCRdb's copy carries only in-frame clones and drops some. The table has more than 45,000 clones, roughly 82% seen once. The sequencing used CD4+ or CD8+ T cells sorted from blood, collected in a trial of the OX40 agonist ivuxolimab. The receptors come from an adult with an advanced solid tumor such as melanoma, head and neck, liver or kidney cancer.

This clone was detected once. The rearrangement uses TRBV18 and TRBJ2-7; a possible D gene is TRBD1 (6 bases). The CDR3 consists of 16 residues. V lost 3 bases and J 2 bases, leaving 17 bases between the germline ends. The germline V gene has CDR1 KGHSH and CDR2 LQKENI. CDR3 coding DNA: TGTGCCAGCTCACCTGAAGACAGGCAAATTACCTACGAGCAGTACTTC. It specifies CASSPEDRQITYEQYF.

This chain joins TRBV19 and TRBJ1-2, with 7 bases matching TRBD1. With V trimmed by 5 bases and J by 4 bases, 4 bases remained unmatched. Germline lookup yields CDR1 LNHDA and CDR2 SQIVND (reference sequence). This CDR3 is 13 amino acids long. CDR3 in amino acids: CASSPQGFYGYTF. The CDR3 DNA reads TGTGCCAGTAGTCCACAGGGGTTCTATGGCTACACCTTC. Supplemented by reference TRBV19 and TRBJ1-2, the full variable domain reads DGGITQSPKYLFRKEGQNVTLSCEQNLNHDAMYWYRQDPGQGLRLIYYSQIVNDFQKGDIAEGYSVSREKKESFPLTVTSAQKNPTAFYLCASSPQGFYGYTFGSGTRLTVV.

In nucleotides, the CDR3 is TGTGCCAGCACCCGGCCCCGGGGGAATGCGGGCTACACCTTC. As protein: CASTRPRGNAGYTF. The V and J genes are TRBV7-2 and TRBJ1-2; tentatively, D is TRBD1 (5 bases). The CDR3 covers 14 residues. Germline CDR1 reads SGHTA; CDR2 reads FQGNSA. V was shortened by 7 bases and J by 8 bases, with 20 bases between the two germline ends. Full variable domain (missing parts from reference TRBV7-2 and TRBJ1-2): GAGVSQSPSNKVTEKGKDVELRCDPISGHTALYWYRQSLGQGLEFLIYFQGNSAPDKSGLPSDRFSAERTGGSVSTLTIQRTQQEDSAVYLCASTRPRGNAGYTFGSGTRLTVV.

CDR3 coding DNA: TGTGCCAGCAGCCCACCAGGGGGGGGGACTGAAGCTTTCTTT. Its translation: CASSPPGGGTEAFF. The rearrangement uses TRBV9 and TRBJ1-1, with 7 positions matching TRBD1. The V and J ends lost 4 bases and 5 bases, in that order; junction bases with no gene match: 8. The CDR3 has 14 residues. CDR1 and CDR2 (germline): SGDLS, YYNGEE.

This rearrangement joins TRBV19 to TRBJ2-7; the match to TRBD1 covers 10 bases. The CDR3 loop spans 14 amino acids. Germline CDR1 is LNHDA and CDR2 is SQIVND (reference sequence). Trimming removed 5 bases from V and 2 bases from J; junction bases left unmatched: 3. CDR3 nucleotide sequence: TGTGCCAGTAGTGGGACAGGGGCCCCCTACGAGCAGTACTTC. Translating it yields CASSGTGAPYEQYF. The complete variable domain, with remaining parts taken from reference TRBV19 and TRBJ2-7, reads DGGITQSPKYLFRKEGQNVTLSCEQNLNHDAMYWYRQDPGQGLRLIYYSQIVNDFQKGDIAEGYSVSREKKESFPLTVTSAQKNPTAFYLCASSGTGAPYEQYFGPGTRLTVT.

This clone was observed a single time. The rearrangement joins TRBV18 to TRBJ1-2; no definite D call. From germline, CDR1 is KGHSH and CDR2 LQKENI. The CDR3 runs 13 residues. Trimming removed 4 bases from V and 8 bases from J, with 14 bases in between. CDR3 DNA sequence: TGTGCCAGCTCACTCCGCGCCGCGGACGGCTACACCTTC. This translates into CASSLRAADGYTF.

The V gene is TRBV28, the J gene TRBJ2-7; D is uncertain. Looked up from germline, CDR1 is MDHEN and CDR2 is SYDVKM. CDR3 length: 14 amino acids. The V end lost 6 bases, the J end lost 2 bases, and 14 bases lay between the germline ends. CDR3 sequence: CASSPPTFTYEQYF. CDR3 bases: TGTGCCAGCAGCCCCCCGACATTCACCTACGAGCAGTACTTC.

J is TRBJ1-3 and V is TRBV28, with 9 nucleotides matching TRBD1. The CDR3 covers 15 residues. Looked up from germline, CDR1 is MDHEN and CDR2 is SYDVKM. With V trimmed by 4 bases and J by 7 bases, 8 bases remained unmatched. Here the CDR3 DNA reads TGTGCCAGCAGTTGGGGACAGGGAGGAGGGAACACCATATATTTT. Amino acids: CASSWGQGGGNTIYF.

The V gene is TRBV14, the J gene TRBJ2-1; D might be TRBD1 or TRBD2, each matching 5 bases. Germline values: CDR1 SGHDN, CDR2 FVKESK. Trimming pared 4 bases from V and 8 bases from J, leaving 12 bases between. This CDR3 spans 13 amino acids. The CDR3 reads CASSPSGRDEQFF. The DNA for the CDR3 is TGTGCCAGCAGCCCCTCGGGGCGGGATGAGCAGTTCTTC.

V is TRBV5-1 and J is TRBJ2-4, with 8 bases fitting TRBD1. CDR3 length equals 14 residues. Germline loops: CDR1 SGHRS, CDR2 YFSETQ. V lost 6 bases and J lost 6; bases outside the gene matches: 8. CDR3 DNA: TGCGCCAGCACCCCGGACAGGGTTGGAAACATTCAGTACTTC. Translated, it gives CASTPDRVGNIQYF.

The sample holds one count of this clone. This sequence joins TRBV28 and TRBJ2-5, with 11 bases that match TRBD2. The CDR3 is 15 residues long. Losses at the gene ends were 11 bases for V and 5 bases for J; bases not matched to a gene: 13. Germline values: CDR1 MDHEN, CDR2 SYDVKM. CDR3 nucleotide sequence: TGTGCCGGCTCCAAACAACTAGCGGGAGTGGAGACCCAGTACTTC. Protein: CAGSKQLAGVETQYF.

The chain joins TRBV18 to TRBJ2-7; the D is unclear. The V and J ends lost 4 bases and 2 bases respectively, with 6 bases between them. CDR1 is KGHSH, CDR2 LQKENI, per germline. This CDR3 is built from 12 residues. The CDR3, as DNA: TGTGCCAGCTCACAAGGTCCCTACGAGCAGTACTTC. This translates into CASSQGPYEQYF.

The chain is built from TRBV29-1 and TRBJ1-2; D is ambiguous. The CDR3 has 12 residues. The V end lost 5 bases, the J end lost 3 bases, and 10 bases lay between the germline ends. Germline V gene sequence: CDR1 SQVTM, CDR2 ANQGSEA. The CDR3 region has the DNA TGCAGCGTTCGGACGGCCTACTATGGCTACACCTTC. It codes for CSVRTAYYGYTF.

The rearrangement uses TRBV5-1 and TRBJ2-5; a possible D gene is TRBD1 (6 bases). Germline V gene data show CDR1 as SGHRS and CDR2 as YFSETQ. The CDR3 totals 16 residues. Trimming took off 0 bases at V and 1 base at J, with 13 bases between the two ends. The CDR3 nucleotides are TGCGCCAGCAGCTTGGGCGGCCGAGGGGGCCAAGAGACCCAGTACTTC. Encoded protein: CASSLGGRGGQETQYF.

The chain recombines TRBV7-9 with TRBJ1-1; D unresolved. Trimming took 1 base from V and 3 from J, leaving 15 bases between them. The CDR3 is 16 amino acids. In germline, CDR1 is SEHNR, CDR2 FQNEAQ (reference sequence). The CDR3 region is CASSLGRWGFDTEAFF. The CDR3 DNA reads TGTGCCAGCAGCTTAGGGCGTTGGGGTTTCGACACTGAAGCTTTCTTT.

This chain links TRBV7-2 with TRBJ2-7; TRBD1 aligns across 7 bases. Germline trimming cut 4 bases from V and 0 bases from J; bases unmatched to any gene: 6. The CDR3 is 15 amino acids. Germline lookup yields CDR1 SGHTA and CDR2 FQGNSA. The CDR3 sequence is CASSSVRDSSYEQYF. CDR3 sequence (DNA): TGTGCCAGCAGCTCGGTACGGGACAGCTCCTACGAGCAGTACTTC.

A single count supports this clone. For the CDR3, the DNA is TGTGCCAGCAGCAATAGCGGGAGGGTTGGGTTACGTAGGGAGCAGTACTTC. This translates into CASSNSGRVGLRREQYF. The chain joins TRBV7-2 to TRBJ2-7, with TRBD2 identical over 11 bases. V dropped 5 bases and J dropped 7; count of bases not matched to a gene: 16. The CDR3 totals 17 residues. The germline gives CDR1 SGHTA, CDR2 FQGNSA. Supplemented by reference TRBV7-2 and TRBJ2-7, the full variable domain reads GAGVSQSPSNKVTEKGKDVELRCDPISGHTALYWYRQSLGQGLEFLIYFQGNSAPDKSGLPSDRFSAERTGGSVSTLTIQRTQQEDSAVYLCASSNSGRVGLRREQYFGPGTRLTVT.

This sequence joins TRBV6-5 and TRBJ1-2, with a tentative D call TRBD1 (6 bases). From germline, CDR1 is MNHEY and CDR2 SVGAGI. Trimming removed 5 bases from V and 13 bases from J, with 14 bases in between. This CDR3 has 11 amino acids. In DNA, the CDR3 is TGTGCCAGCAGTACGGGACAAGCTGTCACCTTC. Its translation is CASSTGQAVTF.

Only one count was recorded for this clone. The chain recombines TRBV28 with TRBJ1-6; 9 bases agree with TRBD1. CDR3 length: 15 residues. Germline V gives CDR1 MDHEN, CDR2 SYDVKM. The V gene end was trimmed by 5 bases and the J gene end by 6 bases; junction bases not matched to a gene: 5. CDR3 nucleotides: TGTGCCAGCAGTCCAACGGGACAGGGTAATTCACCCCTCCACTTT. This translates into CASSPTGQGNSPLHF.

This chain uses TRBV21-1 with TRBJ2-7. TRBV21-1 is noted as a pseudogene. This CDR3 is built from 16 residues. The CDR3 loop reads CASSSPPDPSSYEQYF. DNA of the CDR3: TGTGCCAGCAGCAGCCCCCCGGATCCCAGCTCCTACGAGCAGTACTTC.

The gene calls are TRBV28 and TRBJ2-7; 12 bases line up with TRBD2. The V gene's germline CDR1 is MDHEN and CDR2 SYDVKM. The CDR3 extends over 15 amino acids. V shed 6 bases, J shed 3 bases, and the junction held 6 bases outside the gene matches. This CDR3 reads CASSTTSGRIYEQYF. DNA of the CDR3: TGTGCCAGCAGCACGACTAGCGGGAGAATCTACGAGCAGTACTTC.

The chain is built from TRBV29-1 and TRBJ2-5; a weak D match, TRBD2 (6 bases). CDR1 and CDR2 from the germline V gene are SQVTM and ANQGSEA. The CDR3 is 13 residues long. V gave up 3 bases and J gave up 5 bases, with 13 bases separating them. Here the CDR3 reads CSVDAGLGETQYF. CDR3 DNA: TGCAGCGTTGACGCGGGGCTAGGGGAGACCCAGTACTTC.

This clone appeared a single time. The genes are TRBV27 and TRBJ2-5; TRBD2 matches 7 bases. The germline CDR1 and CDR2 sequences are MNHEY and SMNVEV (reference sequence). V gave up 6 bases and J gave up 5 bases; unmatched junction bases: 9. CDR3 size: 14 residues. The CDR3 protein is CASSPTRDYETQYF. CDR3 sequence (DNA): TGTGCCAGCAGCCCAACCAGGGACTATGAGACCCAGTACTTC.